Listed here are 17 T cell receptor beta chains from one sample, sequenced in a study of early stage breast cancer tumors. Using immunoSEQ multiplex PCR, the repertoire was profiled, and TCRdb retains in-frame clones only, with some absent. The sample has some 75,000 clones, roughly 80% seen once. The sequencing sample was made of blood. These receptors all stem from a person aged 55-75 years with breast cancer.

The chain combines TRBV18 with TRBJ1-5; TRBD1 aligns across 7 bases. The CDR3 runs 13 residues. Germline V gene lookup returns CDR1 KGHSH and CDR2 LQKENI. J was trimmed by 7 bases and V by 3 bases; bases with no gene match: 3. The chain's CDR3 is CASSPQGGQPQHF. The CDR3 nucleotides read TGTGCCAGCTCACCCCAGGGGGGACAGCCCCAGCATTTT.

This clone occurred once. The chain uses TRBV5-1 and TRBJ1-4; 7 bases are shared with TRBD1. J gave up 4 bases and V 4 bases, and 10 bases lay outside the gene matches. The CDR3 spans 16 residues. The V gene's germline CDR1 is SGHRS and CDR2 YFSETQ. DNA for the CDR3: TGCGCCAGCAGCGGGCTCGGACAGGCGGATAATGAAAAACTGTTTTTT. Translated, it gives CASSGLGQADNEKLFF.

The DNA for the CDR3 is TGTGCCATCAGTGACTGGGACAGAGACTACAATGAGCAGTTCTTC. Amino acids: CAISDWDRDYNEQFF. The V call is TRBV10-3, the J call TRBJ2-1, with TRBD1 matching over 7 bases. This CDR3 is 15 amino acids long. Germline V gene lookup returns CDR1 ENHRY and CDR2 SYGVKD. The J segment lost 3 bases and the V segment lost 3 bases, leaving 5 bases of the junction unmatched.

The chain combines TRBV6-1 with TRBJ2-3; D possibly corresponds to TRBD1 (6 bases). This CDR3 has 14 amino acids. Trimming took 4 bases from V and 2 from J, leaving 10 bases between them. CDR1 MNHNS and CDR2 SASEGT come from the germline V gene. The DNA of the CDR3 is TGTGCCAGCAGTGTGGACAGCTACACAGATACGCAGTATTTT. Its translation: CASSVDSYTDTQYF.

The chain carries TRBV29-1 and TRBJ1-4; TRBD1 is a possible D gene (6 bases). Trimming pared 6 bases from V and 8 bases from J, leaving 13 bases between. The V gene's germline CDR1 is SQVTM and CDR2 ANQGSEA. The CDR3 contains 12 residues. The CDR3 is CSVVQGEEKLFF. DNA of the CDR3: TGCAGCGTCGTACAGGGAGAGGAAAAACTGTTTTTT.

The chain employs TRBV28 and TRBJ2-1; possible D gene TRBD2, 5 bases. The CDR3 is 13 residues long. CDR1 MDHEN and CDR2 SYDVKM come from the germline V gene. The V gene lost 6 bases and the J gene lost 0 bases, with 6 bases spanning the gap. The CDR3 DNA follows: TGTGCCAGCAGGGGGAGCTCCTACAATGAGCAGTTCTTC. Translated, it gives CASRGSSYNEQFF. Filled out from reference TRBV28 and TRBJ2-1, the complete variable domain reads DVKVTQSSRYLVKRTGEKVFLECVQDMDHENMFWYRQDPGLGLRLIYFSYDVKMKEKGDIPEGYSVSREKKERFSLILESASTNQTSMYLCASRGSSYNEQFFGPGTRLTVL.

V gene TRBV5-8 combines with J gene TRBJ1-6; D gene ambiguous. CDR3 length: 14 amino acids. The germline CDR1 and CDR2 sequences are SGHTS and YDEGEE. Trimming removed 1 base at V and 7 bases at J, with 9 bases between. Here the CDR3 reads CASSLRTGNSPLHF. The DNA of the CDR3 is TGTGCCAGCAGCTTGCGGACGGGAAATTCACCCCTCCACTTT.

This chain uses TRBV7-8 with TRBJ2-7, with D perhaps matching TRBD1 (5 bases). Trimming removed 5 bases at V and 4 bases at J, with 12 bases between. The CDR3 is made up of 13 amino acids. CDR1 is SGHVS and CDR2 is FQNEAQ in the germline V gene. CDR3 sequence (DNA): TGTGCCAGCAGCGGCAGGGTTAAATACGAGCAGTACTTC. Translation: CASSGRVKYEQYF.

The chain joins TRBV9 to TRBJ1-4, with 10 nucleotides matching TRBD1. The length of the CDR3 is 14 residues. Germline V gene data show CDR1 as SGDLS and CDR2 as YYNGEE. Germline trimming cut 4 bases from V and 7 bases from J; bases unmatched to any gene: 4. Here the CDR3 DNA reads TGTGCCAGCAGCCCCGGGACAGGGGTTGAAAAACTGTTTTTT. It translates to CASSPGTGVEKLFF.

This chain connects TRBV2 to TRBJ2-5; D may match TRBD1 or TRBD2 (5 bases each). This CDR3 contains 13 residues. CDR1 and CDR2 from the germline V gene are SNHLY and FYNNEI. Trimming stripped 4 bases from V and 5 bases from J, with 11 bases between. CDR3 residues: CASSGGVWETQYF. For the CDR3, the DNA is TGTGCCAGCAGTGGAGGGGTGTGGGAGACCCAGTACTTC.

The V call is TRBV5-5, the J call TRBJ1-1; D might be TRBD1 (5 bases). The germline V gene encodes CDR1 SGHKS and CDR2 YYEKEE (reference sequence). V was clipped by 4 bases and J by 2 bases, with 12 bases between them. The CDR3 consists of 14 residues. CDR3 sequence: CASSLGPHNTEAFF. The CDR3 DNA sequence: TGTGCCAGCAGCCTGGGACCACATAACACTGAAGCTTTCTTT.

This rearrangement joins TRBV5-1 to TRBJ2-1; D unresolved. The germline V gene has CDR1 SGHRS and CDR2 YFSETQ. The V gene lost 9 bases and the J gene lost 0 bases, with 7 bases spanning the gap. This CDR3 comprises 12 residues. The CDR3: CATSSSYNEQFF. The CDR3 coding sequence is TGCGCCACCTCAAGCTCCTACAATGAGCAGTTCTTC.

As DNA, the CDR3 is TGTGCCAGCAGCGTAGCCCCCGTGACTAGCGGCTACGAGCAGTACTTC. Encoded protein: CASSVAPVTSGYEQYF. The chain couples TRBV9 to TRBJ2-7, with 9 bases identical to TRBD2. The V gene end was trimmed by 0 bases and the J gene end by 3 bases; junction bases not matched to a gene: 7. The CDR3 contains 16 residues. Germline-derived CDR1 and CDR2 are SGDLS and YYNGEE.

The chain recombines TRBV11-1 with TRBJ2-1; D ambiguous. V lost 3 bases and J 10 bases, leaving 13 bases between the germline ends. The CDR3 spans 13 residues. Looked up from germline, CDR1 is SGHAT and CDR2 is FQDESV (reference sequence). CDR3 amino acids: CASSFPMNLEQFF. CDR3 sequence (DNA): TGTGCCAGCAGCTTCCCGATGAATTTAGAGCAGTTCTTC.

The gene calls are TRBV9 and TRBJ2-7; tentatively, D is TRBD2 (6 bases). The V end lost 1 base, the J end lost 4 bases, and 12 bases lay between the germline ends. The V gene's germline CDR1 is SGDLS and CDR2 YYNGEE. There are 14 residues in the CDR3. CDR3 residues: CASSVTAGSYEQYF. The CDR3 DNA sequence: TGTGCCAGCAGCGTAACGGCGGGGTCGTACGAGCAGTACTTC.

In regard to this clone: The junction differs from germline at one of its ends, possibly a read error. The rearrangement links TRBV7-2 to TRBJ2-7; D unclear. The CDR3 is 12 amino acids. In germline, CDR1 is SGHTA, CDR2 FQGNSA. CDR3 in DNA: TGTGCCAGCAGCTTAGTCTCCCACGAGCAGTACTTC. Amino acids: CASSLVSHEQYF. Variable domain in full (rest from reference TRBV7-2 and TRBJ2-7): GAGVSQSPSNKVTEKGKDVELRCDPISGHTALYWYRQSLGQGLEFLIYFQGNSAPDKSGLPSDRFSAERTGGSVSTLTIQRTQQEDSAVYLCASSLVSHEQYFGPGTRLTVT.

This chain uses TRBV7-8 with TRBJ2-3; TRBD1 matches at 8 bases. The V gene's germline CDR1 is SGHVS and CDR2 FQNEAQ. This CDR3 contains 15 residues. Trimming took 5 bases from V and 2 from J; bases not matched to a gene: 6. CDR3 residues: CASSPPGQDTDTQYF. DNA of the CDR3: TGTGCCAGCAGCCCGCCGGGACAGGACACAGATACGCAGTATTTT.